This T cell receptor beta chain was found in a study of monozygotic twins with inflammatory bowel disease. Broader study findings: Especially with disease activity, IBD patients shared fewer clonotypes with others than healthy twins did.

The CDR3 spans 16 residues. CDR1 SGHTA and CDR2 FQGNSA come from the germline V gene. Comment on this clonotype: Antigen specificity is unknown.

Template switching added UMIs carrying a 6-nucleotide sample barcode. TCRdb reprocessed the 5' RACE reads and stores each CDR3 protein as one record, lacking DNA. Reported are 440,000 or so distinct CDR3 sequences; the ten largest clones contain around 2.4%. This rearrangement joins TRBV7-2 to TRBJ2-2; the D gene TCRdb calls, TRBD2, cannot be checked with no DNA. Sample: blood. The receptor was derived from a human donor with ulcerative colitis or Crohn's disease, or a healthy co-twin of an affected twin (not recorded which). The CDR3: CASTPKAGTNTGELFF.